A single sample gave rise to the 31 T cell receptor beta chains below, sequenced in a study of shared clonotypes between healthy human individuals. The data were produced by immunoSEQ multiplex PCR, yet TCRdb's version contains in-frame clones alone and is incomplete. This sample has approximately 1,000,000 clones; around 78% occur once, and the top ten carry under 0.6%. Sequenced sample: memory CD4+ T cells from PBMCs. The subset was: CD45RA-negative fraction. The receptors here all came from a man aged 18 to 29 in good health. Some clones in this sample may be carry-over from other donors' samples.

In DNA, the CDR3 is TGTGCCAGCAGCCTGGGGACTGGACCTAATGAAAAACTGTTTTTT. Translation gives CASSLGTGPNEKLFF. The chain combines TRBV7-9 with TRBJ1-4, with D maybe TRBD1 (5 bases). Germline CDR1 is SEHNR and CDR2 is FQNEAQ (reference sequence). V gave up 5 bases and J gave up 3 bases, with 13 bases separating them. CDR3 size: 15 residues. The full variable domain, completed using reference TRBV7-9 and TRBJ1-4, is DTGVSQNPRHKITKRGQNVTFRCDPISEHNRLYWYRQTLGQGPEFLTYFQNEAQLEKSRLLSDRFSAERPKGSFSTLEIQRTEQGDSAMYLCASSLGTGPNEKLFFGSGTQLSVL.

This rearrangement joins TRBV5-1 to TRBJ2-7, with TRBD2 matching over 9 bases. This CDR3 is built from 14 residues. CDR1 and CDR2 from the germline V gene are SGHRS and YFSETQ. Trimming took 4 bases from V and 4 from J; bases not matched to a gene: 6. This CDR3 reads CASSHSGSQYEQYF. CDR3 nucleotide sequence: TGCGCCAGCAGCCATAGCGGGAGTCAGTACGAGCAGTACTTC.

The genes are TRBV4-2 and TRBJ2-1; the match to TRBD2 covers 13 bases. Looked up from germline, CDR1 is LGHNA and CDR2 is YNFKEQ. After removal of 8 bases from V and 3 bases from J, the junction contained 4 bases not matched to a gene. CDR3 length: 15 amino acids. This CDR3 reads CASLGTSGIYNEQFF. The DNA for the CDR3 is TGTGCCAGCCTCGGGACTAGCGGGATCTACAATGAGCAGTTCTTC.

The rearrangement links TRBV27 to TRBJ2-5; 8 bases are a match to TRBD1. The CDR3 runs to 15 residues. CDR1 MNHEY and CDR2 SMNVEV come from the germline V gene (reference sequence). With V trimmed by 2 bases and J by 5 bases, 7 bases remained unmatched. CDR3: CASSLRTGRTETQYF. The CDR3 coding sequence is TGTGCCAGCAGTTTACGGACAGGGAGGACTGAGACCCAGTACTTC.

The CDR3 loop is CASSERRASYTF. CDR3 in DNA: TGTGCCAGCAGTGAGAGAAGGGCAAGCTACACCTTC. The chain is built from TRBV2 and TRBJ1-2, with D unclear. The germline gives CDR1 SNHLY, CDR2 FYNNEI. Trimming pared 3 bases from V and 9 bases from J, leaving 11 bases between. The CDR3 is 12 residues long. The complete variable domain, with remaining parts taken from reference TRBV2 and TRBJ1-2, reads EPEVTQTPSHQVTQMGQEVILRCVPISNHLYFYWYRQILGQKVEFLVSFYNNEISEKSEIFDDQFSVERPDGSNFTLKIRSTKLEDSAMYFCASSERRASYTFGSGTRLTVV.

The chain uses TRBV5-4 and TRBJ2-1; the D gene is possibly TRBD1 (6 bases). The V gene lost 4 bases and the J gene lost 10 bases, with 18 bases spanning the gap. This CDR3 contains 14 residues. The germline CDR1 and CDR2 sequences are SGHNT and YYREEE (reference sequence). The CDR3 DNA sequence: TGTGCCAGCAGCCAAACTGCAGGGGCCGTCGAGCAGTTCTTC. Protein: CASSQTAGAVEQFF.

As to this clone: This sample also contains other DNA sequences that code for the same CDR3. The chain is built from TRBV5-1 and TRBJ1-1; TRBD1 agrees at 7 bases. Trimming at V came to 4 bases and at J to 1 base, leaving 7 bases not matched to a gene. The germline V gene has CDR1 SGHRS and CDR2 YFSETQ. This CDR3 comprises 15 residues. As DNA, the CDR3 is TGCGCCAGCAGCCCACCAGGGGGATCGAACACTGAAGCTTTCTTT. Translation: CASSPPGGSNTEAFF.

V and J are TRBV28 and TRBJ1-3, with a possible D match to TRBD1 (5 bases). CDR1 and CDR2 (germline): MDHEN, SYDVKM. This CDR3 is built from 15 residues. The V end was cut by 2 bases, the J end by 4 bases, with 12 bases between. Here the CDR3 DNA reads TGTGCCAGCAGTTTAGCAGGGAGCGGGGGAAACACCATATATTTT. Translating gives CASSLAGSGGNTIYF.

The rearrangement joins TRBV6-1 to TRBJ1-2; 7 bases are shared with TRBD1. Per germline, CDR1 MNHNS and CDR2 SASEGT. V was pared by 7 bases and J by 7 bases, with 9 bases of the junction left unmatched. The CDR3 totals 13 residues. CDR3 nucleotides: TGTGCCAGCATCACCGACAGGGTGGGTGGCTACACCTTC. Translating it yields CASITDRVGGYTF.

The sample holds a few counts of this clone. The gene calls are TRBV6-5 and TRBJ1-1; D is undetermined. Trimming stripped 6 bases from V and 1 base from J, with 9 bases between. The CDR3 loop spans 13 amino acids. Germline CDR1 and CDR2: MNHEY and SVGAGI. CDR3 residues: CASSWVKNTEAFF. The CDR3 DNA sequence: TGTGCCAGCAGCTGGGTAAAGAACACTGAAGCTTTCTTT.

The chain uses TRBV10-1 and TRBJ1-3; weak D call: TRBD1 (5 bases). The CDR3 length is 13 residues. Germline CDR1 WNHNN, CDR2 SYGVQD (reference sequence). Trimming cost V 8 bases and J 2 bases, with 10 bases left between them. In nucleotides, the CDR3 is TGCGCCAGCTCGGGGCGTCCTGGAAACACCATATATTTT. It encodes CASSGRPGNTIYF.

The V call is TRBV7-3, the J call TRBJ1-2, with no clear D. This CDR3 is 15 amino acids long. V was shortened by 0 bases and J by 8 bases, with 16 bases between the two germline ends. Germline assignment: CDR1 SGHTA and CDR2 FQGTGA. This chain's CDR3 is CASSLTPNSGEGYTF. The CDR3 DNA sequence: TGTGCCAGCAGCTTAACCCCCAACTCAGGTGAAGGCTACACCTTC. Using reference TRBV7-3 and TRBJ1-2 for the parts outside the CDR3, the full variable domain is GAGVSQTPSNKVTEKGKYVELRCDPISGHTALYWYRQSLGQGPEFLIYFQGTGAADDSGLPNDRFFAVRPEGSVSTLKIQRTERGDSAVYLCASSLTPNSGEGYTFGSGTRLTVV.

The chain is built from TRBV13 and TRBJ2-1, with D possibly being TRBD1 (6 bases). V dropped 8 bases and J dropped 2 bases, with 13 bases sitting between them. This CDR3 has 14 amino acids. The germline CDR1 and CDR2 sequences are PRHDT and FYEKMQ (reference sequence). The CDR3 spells CASRPQGPYNEQFF. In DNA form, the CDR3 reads TGTGCCAGCCGCCCCCAGGGGCCCTACAATGAGCAGTTCTTC.

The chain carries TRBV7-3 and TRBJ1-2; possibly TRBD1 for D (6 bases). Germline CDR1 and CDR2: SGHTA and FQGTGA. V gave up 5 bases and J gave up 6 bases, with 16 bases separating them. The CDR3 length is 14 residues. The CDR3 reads CASSKTGTLDGYTF. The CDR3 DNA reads TGTGCCAGCAGCAAGACAGGAACTTTGGATGGCTACACCTTC.

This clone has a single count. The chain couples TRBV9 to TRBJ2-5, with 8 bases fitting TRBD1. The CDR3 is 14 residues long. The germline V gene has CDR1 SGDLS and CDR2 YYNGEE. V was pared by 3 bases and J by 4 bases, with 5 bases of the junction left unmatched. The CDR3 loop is CASSGQGLGETQYF. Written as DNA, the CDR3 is TGTGCCAGCAGCGGACAGGGGTTAGGAGAGACCCAGTACTTC.

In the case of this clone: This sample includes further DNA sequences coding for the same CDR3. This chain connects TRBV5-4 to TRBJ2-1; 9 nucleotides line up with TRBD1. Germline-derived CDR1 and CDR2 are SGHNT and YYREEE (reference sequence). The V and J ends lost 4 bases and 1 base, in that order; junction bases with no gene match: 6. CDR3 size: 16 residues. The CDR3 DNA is TGTGCCAGCAGCCCGGGACAGGGCCGGTCCTACAATGAGCAGTTCTTC. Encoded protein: CASSPGQGRSYNEQFF.

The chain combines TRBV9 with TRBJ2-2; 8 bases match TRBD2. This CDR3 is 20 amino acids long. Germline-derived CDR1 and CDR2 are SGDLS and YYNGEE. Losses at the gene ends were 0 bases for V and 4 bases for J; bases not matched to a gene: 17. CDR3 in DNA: TGTGCCAGCAGCGTAGCAAGGGGGGGCCGAGGGCTAGCGGGCACCGGGGAGCTGTTTTTT. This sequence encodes CASSVARGGRGLAGTGELFF.

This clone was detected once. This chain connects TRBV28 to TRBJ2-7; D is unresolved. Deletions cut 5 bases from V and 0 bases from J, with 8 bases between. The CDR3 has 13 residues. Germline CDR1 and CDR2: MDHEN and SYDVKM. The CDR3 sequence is CASSPTLSYEQYF. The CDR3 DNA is TGTGCCAGCAGTCCGACCCTCTCCTACGAGCAGTACTTC.

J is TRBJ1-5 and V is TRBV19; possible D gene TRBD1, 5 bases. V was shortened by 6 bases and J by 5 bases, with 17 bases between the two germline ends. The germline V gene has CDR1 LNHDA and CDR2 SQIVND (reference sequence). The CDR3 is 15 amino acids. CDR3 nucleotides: TGTGCCAGTAGCCCTTCGGACGGAGGGGATCAGCCCCAGCATTTT. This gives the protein CASSPSDGGDQPQHF. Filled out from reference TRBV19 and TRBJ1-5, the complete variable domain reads DGGITQSPKYLFRKEGQNVTLSCEQNLNHDAMYWYRQDPGQGLRLIYYSQIVNDFQKGDIAEGYSVSREKKESFPLTVTSAQKNPTAFYLCASSPSDGGDQPQHFGDGTRLSIL.

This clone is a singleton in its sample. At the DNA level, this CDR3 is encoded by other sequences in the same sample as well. CDR3 in DNA: TGCGCCAGCAGGGGGACTAGCGCCAACAATGAGCAGTTCTTC. This sequence encodes CASRGTSANNEQFF. V is TRBV5-1 and J is TRBJ2-1; TRBD2 aligns across 10 bases. The germline CDR1 and CDR2 sequences are SGHRS and YFSETQ. V lost 5 bases and J lost 5; bases outside the gene matches: 4. CDR3 length equals 14 residues.

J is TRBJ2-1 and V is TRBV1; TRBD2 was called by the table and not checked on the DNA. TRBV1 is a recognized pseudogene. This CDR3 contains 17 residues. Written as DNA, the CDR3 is TGCACCAGCAGCCTCCAAAGGACTAGCGGGGGGGACAATGAGCAGTTCTTC. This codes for CTSSLQRTSGGDNEQFF.

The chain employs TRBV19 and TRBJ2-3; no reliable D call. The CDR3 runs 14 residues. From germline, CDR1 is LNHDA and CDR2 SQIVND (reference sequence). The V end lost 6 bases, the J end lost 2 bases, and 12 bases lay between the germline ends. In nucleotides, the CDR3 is TGTGCCAGTAGCATTCAGCTTTACACAGATACGCAGTATTTT. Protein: CASSIQLYTDTQYF. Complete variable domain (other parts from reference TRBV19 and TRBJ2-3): DGGITQSPKYLFRKEGQNVTLSCEQNLNHDAMYWYRQDPGQGLRLIYYSQIVNDFQKGDIAEGYSVSREKKESFPLTVTSAQKNPTAFYLCASSIQLYTDTQYFGPGTRLTVL.

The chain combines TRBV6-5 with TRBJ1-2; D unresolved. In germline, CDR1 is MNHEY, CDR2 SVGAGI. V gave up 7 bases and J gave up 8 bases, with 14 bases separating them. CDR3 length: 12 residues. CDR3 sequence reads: CASTQRTGGYTF. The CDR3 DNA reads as TGTGCCAGCACTCAGAGAACGGGGGGCTACACCTTC.

CDR3 nucleotide sequence: TGCGCCAGCAGTTGGCGGGCCCAAGCCAGCTACAATGAGCAGTTCTTC. It encodes CASSWRAQASYNEQFF. The chain is built from TRBV5-1 and TRBJ2-1; TRBD2 is a possible D gene (5 bases). This CDR3 comprises 16 residues. Per germline, CDR1 SGHRS and CDR2 YFSETQ. V lost 5 bases, J lost 3 bases, and 18 bases lay in between.

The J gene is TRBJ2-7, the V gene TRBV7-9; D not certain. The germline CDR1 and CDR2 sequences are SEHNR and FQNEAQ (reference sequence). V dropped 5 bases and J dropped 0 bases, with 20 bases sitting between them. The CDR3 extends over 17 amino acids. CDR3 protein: CASSPTDGRSNSYEQYF. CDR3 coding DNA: TGTGCCAGCAGCCCAACAGATGGACGGTCAAACTCCTACGAGCAGTACTTC.

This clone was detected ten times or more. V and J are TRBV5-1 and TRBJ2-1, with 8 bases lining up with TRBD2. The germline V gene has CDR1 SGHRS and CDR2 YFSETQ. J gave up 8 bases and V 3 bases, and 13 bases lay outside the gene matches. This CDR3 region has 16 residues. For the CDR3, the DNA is TGCGCCAGCAGCTACCCTCGGGGACTAGGGGGTTATGAGCAGTTCTTC. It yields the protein CASSYPRGLGGYEQFF.

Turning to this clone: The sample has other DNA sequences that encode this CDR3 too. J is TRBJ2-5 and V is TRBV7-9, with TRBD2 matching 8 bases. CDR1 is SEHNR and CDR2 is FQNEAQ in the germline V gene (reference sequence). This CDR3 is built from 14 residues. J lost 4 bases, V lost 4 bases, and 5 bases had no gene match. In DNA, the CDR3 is TGTGCCAGCAGCTCCCGCCTAGCGGGAGAGACCCAGTACTTC. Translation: CASSSRLAGETQYF.

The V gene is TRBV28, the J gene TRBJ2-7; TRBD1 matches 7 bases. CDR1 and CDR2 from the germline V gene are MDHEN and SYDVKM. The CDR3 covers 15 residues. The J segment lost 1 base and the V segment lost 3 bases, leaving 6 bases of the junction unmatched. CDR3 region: CASSFPGDSSYEQYF. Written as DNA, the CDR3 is TGTGCCAGCAGTTTCCCCGGGGACAGTTCCTACGAGCAGTACTTC.

Here the CDR3 DNA reads TGTGCCACCAGCAGAGATCCCCGACAACTAACTGAAGCTTTCTTT. Translation: CATSRDPRQLTEAFF. The chain uses TRBV15 and TRBJ1-1; D ambiguous. V lost 0 bases to trimming and J lost 5 bases, with 13 bases between them. The germline gives CDR1 LNHNV, CDR2 YYDKDF (reference sequence). The CDR3 is made up of 15 amino acids.

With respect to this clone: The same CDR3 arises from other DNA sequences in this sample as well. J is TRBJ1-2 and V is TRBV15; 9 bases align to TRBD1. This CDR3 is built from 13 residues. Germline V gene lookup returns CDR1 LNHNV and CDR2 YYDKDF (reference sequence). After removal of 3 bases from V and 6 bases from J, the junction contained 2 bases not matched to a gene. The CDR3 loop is CATSRGQGDGYTF. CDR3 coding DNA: TGTGCCACCAGCAGGGGACAGGGAGATGGCTACACCTTC.

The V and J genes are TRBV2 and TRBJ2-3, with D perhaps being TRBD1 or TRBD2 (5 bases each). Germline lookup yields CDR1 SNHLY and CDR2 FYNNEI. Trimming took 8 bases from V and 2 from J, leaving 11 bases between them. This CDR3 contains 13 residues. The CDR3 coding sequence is TGTGCCAGCGGGACGGGGAACACAGATACGCAGTATTTT. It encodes CASGTGNTDTQYF.